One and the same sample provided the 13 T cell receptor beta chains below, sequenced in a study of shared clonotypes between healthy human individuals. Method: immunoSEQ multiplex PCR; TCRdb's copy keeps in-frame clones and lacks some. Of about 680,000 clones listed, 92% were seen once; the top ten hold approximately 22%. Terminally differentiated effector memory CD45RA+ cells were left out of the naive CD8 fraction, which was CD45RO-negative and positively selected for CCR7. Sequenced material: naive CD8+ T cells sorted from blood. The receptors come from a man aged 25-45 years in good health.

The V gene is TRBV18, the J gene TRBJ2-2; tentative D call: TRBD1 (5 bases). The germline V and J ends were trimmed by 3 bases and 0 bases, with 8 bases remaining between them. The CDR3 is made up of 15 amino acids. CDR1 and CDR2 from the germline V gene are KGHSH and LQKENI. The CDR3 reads CASSPRGSNTGELFF. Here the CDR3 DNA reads TGTGCCAGCTCACCTAGGGGTTCGAACACCGGGGAGCTGTTTTTT. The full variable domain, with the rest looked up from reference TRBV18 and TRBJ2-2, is NAGVMQNPRHLVRRRGQEARLRCSPMKGHSHVYWYRQLPEEGLKFMVYLQKENIIDESGMPKERFSAEFPKEGPSILRIQQVVRGDSAAYFCASSPRGSNTGELFFGEGSRLTVL.

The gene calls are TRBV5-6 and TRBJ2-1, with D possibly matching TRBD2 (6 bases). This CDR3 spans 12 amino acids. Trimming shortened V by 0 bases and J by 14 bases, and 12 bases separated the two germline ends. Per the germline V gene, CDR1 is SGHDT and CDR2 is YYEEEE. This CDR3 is CASSLVGGGKFF. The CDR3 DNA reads TGTGCCAGCAGCTTGGTCGGGGGAGGCAAGTTCTTC. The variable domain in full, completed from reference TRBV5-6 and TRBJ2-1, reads DAGVTQSPTHLIKTRGQQVTLRCSPKSGHDTVSWYQQALGQGPQFIFQYYEEEERQRGNFPDRFSGHQFPNYSSELNVNALLLGDSALYLCASSLVGGGKFFGPGTRLTVL.

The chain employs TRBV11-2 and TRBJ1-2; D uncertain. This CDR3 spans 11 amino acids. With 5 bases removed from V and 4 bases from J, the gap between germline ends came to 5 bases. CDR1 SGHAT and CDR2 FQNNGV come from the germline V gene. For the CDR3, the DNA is TGTGCCAGCAGCCCGGGCTATGGCTACACCTTC. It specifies CASSPGYGYTF.

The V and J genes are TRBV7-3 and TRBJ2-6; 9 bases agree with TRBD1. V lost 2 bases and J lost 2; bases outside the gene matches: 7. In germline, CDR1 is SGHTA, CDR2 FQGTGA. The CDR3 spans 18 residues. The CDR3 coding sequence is TGTGCCAGCAGCTTATACCCCACAGGGGGCACTGGGGCCAACGTCCTGACTTTC. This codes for CASSLYPTGGTGANVLTF.

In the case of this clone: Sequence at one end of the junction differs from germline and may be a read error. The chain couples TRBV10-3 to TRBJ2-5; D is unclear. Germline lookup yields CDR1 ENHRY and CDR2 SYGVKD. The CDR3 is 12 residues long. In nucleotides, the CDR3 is TGTGCCATCAGTGAGTCTCGATGGGCCTTAGACTTC. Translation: CAISESRWALDF.

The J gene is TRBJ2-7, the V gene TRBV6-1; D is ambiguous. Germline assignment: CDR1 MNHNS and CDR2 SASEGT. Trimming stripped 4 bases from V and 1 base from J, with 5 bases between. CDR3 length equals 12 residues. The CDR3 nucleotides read TGTGCCAGCAGTGCCGCGTCCTACGAGCAGTACTTC. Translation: CASSAASYEQYF.

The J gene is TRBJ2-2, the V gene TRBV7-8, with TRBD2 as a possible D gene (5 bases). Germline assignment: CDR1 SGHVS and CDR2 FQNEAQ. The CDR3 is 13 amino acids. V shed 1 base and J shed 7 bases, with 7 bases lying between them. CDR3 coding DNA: TGTGCCAGCAGCTTAGTCGGGATCGGGGAGCTGTTTTTT. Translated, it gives CASSLVGIGELFF.

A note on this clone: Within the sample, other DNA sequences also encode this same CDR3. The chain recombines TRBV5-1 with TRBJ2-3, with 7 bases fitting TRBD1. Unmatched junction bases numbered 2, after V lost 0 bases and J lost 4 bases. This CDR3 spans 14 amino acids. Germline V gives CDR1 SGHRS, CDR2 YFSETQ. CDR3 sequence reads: CASSLGQGADTQYF. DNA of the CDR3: TGCGCCAGCAGCTTGGGACAGGGAGCAGATACGCAGTATTTT. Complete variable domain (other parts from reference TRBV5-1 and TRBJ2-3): KAGVTQTPRYLIKTRGQQVTLSCSPISGHRSVSWYQQTPGQGLQFLFEYFSETQRNKGNFPGRFSGRQFSNSRSEMNVSTLELGDSALYLCASSLGQGADTQYFGPGTRLTVL.

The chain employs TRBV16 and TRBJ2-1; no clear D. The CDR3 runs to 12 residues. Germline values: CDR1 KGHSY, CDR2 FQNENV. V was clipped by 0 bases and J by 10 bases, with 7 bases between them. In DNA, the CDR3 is TGTGCCAGCAGCCAATCATCTGGAGAGCAGTTCTTC. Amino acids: CASSQSSGEQFF.

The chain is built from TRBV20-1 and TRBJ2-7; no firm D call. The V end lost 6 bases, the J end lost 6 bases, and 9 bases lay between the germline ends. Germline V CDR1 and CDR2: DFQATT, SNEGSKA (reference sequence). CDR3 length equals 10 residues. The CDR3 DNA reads TGCAGTGCCACGCCGGCCGAGCAGTACTTC. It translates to CSATPAEQYF.

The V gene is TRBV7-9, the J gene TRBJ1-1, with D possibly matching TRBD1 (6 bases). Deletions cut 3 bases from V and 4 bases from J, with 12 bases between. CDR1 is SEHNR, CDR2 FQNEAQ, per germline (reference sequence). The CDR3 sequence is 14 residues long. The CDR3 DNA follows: TGTGCCAGCAGCTTTCCCGGGGGCATCACTGAAGCTTTCTTT. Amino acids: CASSFPGGITEAFF.

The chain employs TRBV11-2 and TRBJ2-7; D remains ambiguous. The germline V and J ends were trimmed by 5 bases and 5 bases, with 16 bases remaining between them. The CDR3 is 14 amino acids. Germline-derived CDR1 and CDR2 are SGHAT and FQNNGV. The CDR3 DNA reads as TGTGCCAGCAGCCCCGCTGGCGGCGCAGACGAGCAGTACTTC. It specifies CASSPAGGADEQYF.

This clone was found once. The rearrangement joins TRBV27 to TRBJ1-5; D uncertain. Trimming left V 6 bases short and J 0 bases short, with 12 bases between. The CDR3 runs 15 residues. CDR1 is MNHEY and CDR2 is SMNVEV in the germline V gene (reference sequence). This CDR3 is CASSSALGSNQPQHF. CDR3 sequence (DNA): TGTGCCAGCAGCTCAGCATTGGGTAGCAATCAGCCCCAGCATTTT.